This record covers a single TCR beta chain. This CDR3 contains 15 residues. The trim removed 5 bases at V and 8 bases at J, leaving 14 bases unmatched. Germline V gene sequence: CDR1 MDHEN, CDR2 SYDVKM. This specimen comes from a study of blood T cell repertoires in COVID-19. Turning to the study itself: Acute and convalescent COVID-19 samples came from the United States, Italy and Spain. The cDNA or gDNA used as material had been derived from T cells, B-cell-depleted T cells, or PBMCs.

Profiled with immunoSEQ multiplex PCR; TCRdb holds only in-frame clones, not every one. Of about 75,000 clones listed, around 90% are singletons. This receptor was obtained from a human donor in a cohort sampled during active COVID-19. The source material was peripheral blood. The V and J genes are TRBV28 and TRBJ1-1, with 7 nucleotides matching TRBD1. The CDR3 bases are TGTGCCAGCAGTCCACCGAGGACAGGCCTATACGAAGCTTTCTTT. Its protein is CASSPPRTGLYEAFF.